The T cell receptor beta chain under discussion was sequenced for a study of T cells after posttransplantation cyclophosphamide. Treatment was busulfan-fludarabine conditioning, a marrow graft, and cyclophosphamide on days +3 and +4. Using immunoSEQ multiplex PCR, the repertoire was profiled, and TCRdb retains in-frame clones only, with some absent. Of about 36,000 clones in the sample, around 80% were seen once. The CDR3 is 16 amino acids. The germline CDR1 and CDR2 sequences are SEHNR and FQNEAQ (reference sequence). Unmatched junction bases numbered 3, after V lost 0 bases and J lost 3 bases. This TCR was recovered from a female patient in her 40s who received an allogeneic stem cell transplant from a related donor, was CMV-positive, and had no GVHD. Some T cells may possibly be graft donor cells. The sequenced sample was CD4+ T cells sorted from blood, obtained about 1,900 days after a stem cell transplant with posttransplant cyclophosphamide. The V and J genes are TRBV7-9 and TRBJ2-2; TRBD1 agrees at 8 bases. CDR3 residues: CASSLAQGQDTGELFF. The DNA of the CDR3 is TGTGCCAGCAGCTTAGCGCAGGGACAGGACACCGGGGAGCTGTTTTTT.